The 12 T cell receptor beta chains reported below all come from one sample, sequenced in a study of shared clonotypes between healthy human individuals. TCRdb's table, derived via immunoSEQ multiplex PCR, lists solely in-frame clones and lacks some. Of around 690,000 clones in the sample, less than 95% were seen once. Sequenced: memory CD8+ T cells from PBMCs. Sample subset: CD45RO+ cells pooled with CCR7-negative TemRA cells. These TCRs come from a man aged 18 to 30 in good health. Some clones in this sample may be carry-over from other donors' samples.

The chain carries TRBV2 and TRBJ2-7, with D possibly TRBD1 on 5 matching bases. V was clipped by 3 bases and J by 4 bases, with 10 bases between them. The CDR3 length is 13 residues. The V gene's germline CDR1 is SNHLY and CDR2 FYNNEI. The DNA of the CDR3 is TGTGCCAGCAGTGACAGGGTACGATACGAGCAGTACTTC. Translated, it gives CASSDRVRYEQYF.

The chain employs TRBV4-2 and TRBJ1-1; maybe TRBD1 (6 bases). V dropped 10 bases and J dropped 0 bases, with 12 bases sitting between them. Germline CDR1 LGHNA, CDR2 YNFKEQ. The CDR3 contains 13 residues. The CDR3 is CATGAEMNTEAFF. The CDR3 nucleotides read TGTGCCACAGGGGCAGAAATGAACACTGAAGCTTTCTTT.

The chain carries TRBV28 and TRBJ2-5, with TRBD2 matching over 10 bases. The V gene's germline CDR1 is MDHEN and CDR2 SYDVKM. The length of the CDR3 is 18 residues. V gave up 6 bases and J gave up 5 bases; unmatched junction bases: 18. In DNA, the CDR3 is TGTGCCAGCAGAAACCTAGGTCGGGCTAGCGGGAGCAGGGAGACCCAGTACTTC. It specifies CASRNLGRASGSRETQYF.

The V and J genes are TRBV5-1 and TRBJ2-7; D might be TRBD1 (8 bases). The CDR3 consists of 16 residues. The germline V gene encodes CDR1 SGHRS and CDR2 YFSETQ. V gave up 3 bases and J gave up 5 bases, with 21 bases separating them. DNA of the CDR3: TGCGCCAGCAGCTCACTTCTCGACAGGGGACTAAACGAGCAGTACTTC. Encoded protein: CASSSLLDRGLNEQYF.

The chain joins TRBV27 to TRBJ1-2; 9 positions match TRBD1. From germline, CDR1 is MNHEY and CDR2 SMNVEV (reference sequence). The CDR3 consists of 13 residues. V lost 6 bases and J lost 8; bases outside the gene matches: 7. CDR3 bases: TGTGCCAGCAGACCGGACAGGGGTGAGGGCTACACCTTC. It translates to CASRPDRGEGYTF.

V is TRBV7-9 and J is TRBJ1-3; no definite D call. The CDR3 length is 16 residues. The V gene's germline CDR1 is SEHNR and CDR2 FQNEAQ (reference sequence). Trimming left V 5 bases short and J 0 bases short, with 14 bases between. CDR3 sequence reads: CASSPPIPVSGNTIYF. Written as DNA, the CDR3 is TGTGCCAGCAGCCCCCCCATCCCCGTCTCTGGAAACACCATATATTTT. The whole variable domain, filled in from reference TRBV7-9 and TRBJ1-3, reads DTGVSQNPRHKITKRGQNVTFRCDPISEHNRLYWYRQTLGQGPEFLTYFQNEAQLEKSRLLSDRFSAERPKGSFSTLEIQRTEQGDSAMYLCASSPPIPVSGNTIYFGEGSWLTVV.

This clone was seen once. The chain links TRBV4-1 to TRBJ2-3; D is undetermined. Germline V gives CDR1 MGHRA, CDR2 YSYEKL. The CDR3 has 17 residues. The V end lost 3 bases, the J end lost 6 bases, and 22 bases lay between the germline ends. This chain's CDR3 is CASSQRRGPTGVDTQYF. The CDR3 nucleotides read TGCGCCAGCAGCCAGAGACGAGGACCCACGGGTGTGGATACGCAGTATTTT.

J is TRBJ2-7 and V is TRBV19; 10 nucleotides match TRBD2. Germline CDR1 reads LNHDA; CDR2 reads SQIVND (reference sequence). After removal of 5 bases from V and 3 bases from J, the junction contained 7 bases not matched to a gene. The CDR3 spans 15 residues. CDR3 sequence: CASSAGLAAYYEQYF. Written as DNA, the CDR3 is TGTGCCAGTAGTGCAGGACTAGCGGCCTACTACGAGCAGTACTTC.

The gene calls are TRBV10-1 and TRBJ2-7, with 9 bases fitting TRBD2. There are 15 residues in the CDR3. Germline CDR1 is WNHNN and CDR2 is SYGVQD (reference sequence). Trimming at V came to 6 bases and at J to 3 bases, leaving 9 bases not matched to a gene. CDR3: CASRKAGTSFYEQYF. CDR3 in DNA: TGCGCCAGCAGAAAGGCCGGGACTAGCTTCTACGAGCAGTACTTC.

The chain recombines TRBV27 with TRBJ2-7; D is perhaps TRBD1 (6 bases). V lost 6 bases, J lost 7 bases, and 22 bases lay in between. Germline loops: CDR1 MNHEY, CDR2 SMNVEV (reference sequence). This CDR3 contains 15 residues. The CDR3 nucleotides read TGTGCCAGCAGCTTTATTGGGACAACCGGGGAGGAGCAGTACTTC. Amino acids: CASSFIGTTGEEQYF.

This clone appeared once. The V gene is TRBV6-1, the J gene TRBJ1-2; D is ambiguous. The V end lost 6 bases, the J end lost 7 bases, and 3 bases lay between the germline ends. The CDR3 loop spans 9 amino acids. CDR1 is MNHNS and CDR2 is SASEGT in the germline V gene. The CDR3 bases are TGTGCCAGCAGCTCTGGCTACACCTTC. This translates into CASSSGYTF.

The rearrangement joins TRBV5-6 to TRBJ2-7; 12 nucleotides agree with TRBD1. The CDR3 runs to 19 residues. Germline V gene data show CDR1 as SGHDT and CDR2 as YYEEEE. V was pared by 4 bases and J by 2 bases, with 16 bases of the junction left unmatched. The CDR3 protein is CASSGGTGGFTGVTYEQYF. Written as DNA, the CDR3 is TGTGCCAGCAGCGGAGGGACAGGGGGCTTCACTGGGGTCACCTACGAGCAGTACTTC.